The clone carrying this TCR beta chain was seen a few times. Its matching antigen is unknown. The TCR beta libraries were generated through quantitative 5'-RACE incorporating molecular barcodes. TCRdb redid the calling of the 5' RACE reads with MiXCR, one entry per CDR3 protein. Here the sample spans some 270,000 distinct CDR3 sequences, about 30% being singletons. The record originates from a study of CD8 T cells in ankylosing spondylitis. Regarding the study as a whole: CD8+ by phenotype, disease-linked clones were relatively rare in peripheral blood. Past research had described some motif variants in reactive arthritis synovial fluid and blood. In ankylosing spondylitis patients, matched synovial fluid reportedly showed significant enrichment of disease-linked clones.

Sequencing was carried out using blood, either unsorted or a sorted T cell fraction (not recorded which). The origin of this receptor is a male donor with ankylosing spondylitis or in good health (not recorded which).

The CDR3 loop reads CSAVDNSGANVLTF. The CDR3 DNA reads as TGCAGTGCGGTAGACAACTCTGGGGCCAACGTCCTGACTTTC. The chain carries TRBV20-1 and TRBJ2-6; no definite D call. The CDR3 is 14 amino acids. Germline V gene data show CDR1 as DFQATT and CDR2 as SNEGSKA (reference sequence). Trimming shortened V by 6 bases and J by 0 bases, and 9 bases separated the two germline ends.